This T cell receptor (beta chain) was obtained from a study of T cell changes during pregnancy in multiple sclerosis. Clones were read by immunoSEQ multiplex PCR, and TCRdb kept only the in-frame ones, dropping some. The sample lists about 38,000 clones; about 92% were seen once. This clone was picked up one time. The source is a female donor with multiple sclerosis, enrolled in a pregnancy study. The input for sequencing was CD8+ T cells from peripheral blood mononuclear cells, taken in the third trimester of pregnancy.

The CDR3 DNA sequence: TGTGCCAGCAGCCCGGGTGGACAGGGTTTATACGAGCAGTACTTC. Its protein product is CASSPGGQGLYEQYF. The V gene is TRBV9, the J gene TRBJ2-7, with 8 positions matching TRBD1. After removal of 4 bases from V and 4 bases from J, the junction contained 10 bases not matched to a gene. This CDR3 spans 15 amino acids. Germline assignment: CDR1 SGDLS and CDR2 YYNGEE.